This TCR beta chain was sequenced for a study of regulatory T cells in long-lasting Graves disease. Study outcomes and limitations: TRBV28 was favored in persistent disease, as were TRBJ1-2 and TRBJ2-5.

The table lists this clonotype with many counts. The antigen is undetermined. CDR1 is SGHRS, CDR2 YFSETQ, per germline. Trimming removed 4 bases from V and 8 bases from J, with 13 bases in between. This CDR3 comprises 13 residues. The authors built TCR beta libraries using iRepertoire HTBI primers and Arm-PCR of CDR3 regions. From the multiplex PCR reads, TCRdb called clonotypes with MiXCR, one entry per CDR3 protein. The table lists hundreds of thousands of distinct CDR3 sequences, approximately 15% of them singletons. Indicated time point: newly diagnosed GD, antithyroid drugs for less than 3 months. PBMC-extracted RNA yielded the TCR library. These data are also associated with another study on T cells in Graves' hyperthyroidism and ophthalmopathy.

The rearrangement links TRBV5-1 to TRBJ1-3; D is unclear. The source of this sequence is a man in his forties with Graves disease. The specimen comprised peripheral blood mononuclear cells (PBMCs), sampled at new diagnosis, from a patient treated with antithyroid drugs. In nucleotides, the CDR3 is TGCGCCAGCAGCCCGATCATTGGGGACACCATATATTTT. This encodes CASSPIIGDTIYF.